Sequencing of this T cell receptor beta chain was carried out in a study of cytomegalovirus exposure and HLA in healthy donors. CDR1 is SEHNR and CDR2 is FQNEAQ in the germline V gene (reference sequence). After removal of 3 bases from V and 3 bases from J, the junction contained 11 bases not matched to a gene. The CDR3 spans 17 residues. PCR involved 60 Vbeta and 13 Jbeta primers. Generated by immunoSEQ multiplex PCR, the TCRdb table keeps only in-frame clones and is missing some. Among 95,000 to 150,000 clones listed, over 60% were seen once. General study results and limits: In an earlier analysis, in some 500 donors, most V segments appeared productive either ~87% or ~30% of the time.

As regards this clone: Its antigen is unknown.

The source of this sequence is a man aged 18 to 29 in good health and CMV-seronegative. The chain is built from TRBV7-9 and TRBJ2-7, with 10 bases that match TRBD1. The sample was PBMCs. DNA for the CDR3: TGTGCCAGCAGCTTCGTCCCACGACAGGGGGCCTACTACGAGCAGTACTTC. It is translated as CASSFVPRQGAYYEQYF.